These T cell receptor beta chains were read from a single sample in a study of early T cells in non-severe SARS-CoV-2 infection. TCRdb re-called the 5' RACE reads through MiXCR, storing one row per CDR3 protein. The sample contains around 70,000 distinct CDR3 sequences, about a sixth of which appear only once. Sequenced sample: whole blood. The receptors here all came from an adult who was a healthcare worker with PCR-confirmed SARS-CoV-2 infection or an uninfected control (not recorded which). CDR3s leave out the opening cysteine and the closing phenylalanine or tryptophan. The order of the fields is V gene, CDR3 protein.

v_call: TRBV20-1
cdr3_aa: SARGQPTTNEKLF

v_call: TRBV27
cdr3_aa: ASSFSTSGGEETQY

v_call: TRBV29-1
cdr3_aa: SAQGTARKAF

v_call: TRBV12-3/TRBV12-4
cdr3_aa: ASSLVLGAYEQY

v_call: TRBV4-3
cdr3_aa: ASSQEGTVDYGYT

v_call: TRBV12-3/TRBV12-4
cdr3_aa: ASSHRQSSYEQY

v_call: TRBV7-2
cdr3_aa: ASSVDRGEKLF

v_call: TRBV12-3/TRBV12-4
cdr3_aa: ASRELAGSTDTQY

v_call: TRBV23-1
cdr3_aa: ASSQSVCLQETQY

v_call: TRBV7-6
cdr3_aa: ASSPGLPGGSYGYT

v_call: TRBV5-1
cdr3_aa: ASSALTIGPYNEQF

v_call: TRBV13
cdr3_aa: ASSLVVSPDQETQY

v_call: TRBV30
cdr3_aa: ACSHGGVKGYT

v_call: TRBV7-9
cdr3_aa: ASSLTGTSGYEQF

v_call: TRBV11-2
cdr3_aa: ASSLVRDRHNSPLH

v_call: TRBV4-3
cdr3_aa: ASSQAPGATNEKLF

v_call: TRBV6-5
cdr3_aa: ASRDRRNEQF

v_call: TRBV28
cdr3_aa: ASSTDTDRDTEAF

v_call: TRBV7-6
cdr3_aa: ASSLGRATGELF

v_call: TRBV11-2
cdr3_aa: ASSAPYEQY

v_call: TRBV24-1
cdr3_aa: ATRGSGRPEAF

v_call: TRBV11-3
cdr3_aa: ASSSRGQNYEQF

v_call: TRBV7-9
cdr3_aa: ASSLGTGAYEQY

v_call: TRBV28
cdr3_aa: ASSPTVYTQAF

v_call: TRBV18
cdr3_aa: ASSPSGPANTIY

v_call: TRBV5-1
cdr3_aa: ASSRGTSGTQNIQY

v_call: TRBV19
cdr3_aa: ASNQGRGYNEQF

v_call: TRBV18
cdr3_aa: ASSPPGLAGEETQY

v_call: TRBV5-1
cdr3_aa: ASSFSGGAPNEQF

v_call: TRBV7-3
cdr3_aa: ASSLTASGGTNTGELF

v_call: TRBV6-6
cdr3_aa: ASSWAGLDTQY

v_call: TRBV7-8
cdr3_aa: ASSLQGAFGYT

v_call: TRBV6-2/TRBV6-3
cdr3_aa: ASSDDGYYGYT

v_call: TRBV6-2/TRBV6-3
cdr3_aa: ASSRLAGGQNEQF

v_call: TRBV28
cdr3_aa: ASSFGKGVHEQY

v_call: TRBV27
cdr3_aa: ASSRTVLYGYT

v_call: TRBV28
cdr3_aa: ASSLWGNNYGYT